The 25 T cell receptor beta chains below come from one sample, sequenced in a study of cytotoxic CD8 clonotypes in ibrutinib-treated CLL. Clones were sequenced by immunoSEQ multiplex PCR, and TCRdb holds only the in-frame ones, with some missing. The table shows just over 200,000 clones, with 70% occurring only once. The sample consisted of PBMCs, taken after 12 months of ibrutinib treatment. The receptor source for this set is a human donor with chronic lymphocytic leukemia.

The rearrangement joins TRBV5-1 to TRBJ2-3; D possibly corresponds to TRBD2 (5 bases). CDR1 and CDR2 (germline): SGHRS, YFSETQ. Between the trimmed V and J ends, which lost 3 bases and 0 bases, there was a span of 11 bases. There are 15 residues in the CDR3. Written as DNA, the CDR3 is TGCGCCAGCAGCTGGACTGCTACCAGCACAGATACGCAGTATTTT. Translating it yields CASSWTATSTDTQYF. The variable domain in full, with the rest retrieved from reference TRBV5-1 and TRBJ2-3, is KAGVTQTPRYLIKTRGQQVTLSCSPISGHRSVSWYQQTPGQGLQFLFEYFSETQRNKGNFPGRFSGRQFSNSRSEMNVSTLELGDSALYLCASSWTATSTDTQYFGPGTRLTVL.

This clone was seen a handful of times. This chain uses TRBV6-1 with TRBJ1-3, with a possible D match to TRBD1 (5 bases). The CDR3 sequence is 15 residues long. Germline values: CDR1 MNHNS, CDR2 SASEGT. Trimming left V 1 base short and J 3 bases short, with 10 bases between. CDR3 in DNA: TGTGCCAGCAGTGAAGTCAGGGTTGTTGGAAACACCATATATTTT. This gives the protein CASSEVRVVGNTIYF.

This clone has just one count. The CDR3 loop is CASSPQGPGAEQYF. CDR3 sequence (DNA): TGTGCCAGCAGCCCCCAGGGGCCCGGGGCCGAGCAGTACTTC. The chain uses TRBV7-2 and TRBJ2-7; maybe TRBD1 (6 bases). V lost 5 bases to trimming and J lost 6 bases, with 17 bases between them. This CDR3 region has 14 residues. Looked up from germline, CDR1 is SGHTA and CDR2 is FQGNSA.

This clone was seen more than once but under ten times. This chain joins TRBV5-1 and TRBJ2-1; 12 bases match TRBD2. V gave up 5 bases and J gave up 10 bases; unmatched junction bases: 4. CDR1 is SGHRS, CDR2 YFSETQ, per germline. This CDR3 comprises 13 residues. The CDR3 here is CASRPGTSGEQFF. For the CDR3, the DNA is TGCGCCAGCAGACCAGGGACTAGCGGGGAGCAGTTCTTC. Looking up the rest from reference TRBV5-1 and TRBJ2-1 gives the full variable domain: KAGVTQTPRYLIKTRGQQVTLSCSPISGHRSVSWYQQTPGQGLQFLFEYFSETQRNKGNFPGRFSGRQFSNSRSEMNVSTLELGDSALYLCASRPGTSGEQFFGPGTRLTVL.

The CDR3 is CASSLLPNYGYTF. The CDR3 DNA reads TGTGCCAGCAGCTTGTTACCAAACTATGGCTACACCTTC. The rearrangement joins TRBV5-8 to TRBJ1-2; D is ambiguous. The V and J ends lost 1 base and 2 bases respectively, with 6 bases between them. The CDR3 runs to 13 residues. Germline loops: CDR1 SGHTS, CDR2 YDEGEE.

The rearrangement joins TRBV5-1 to TRBJ2-7; 7 bases agree with TRBD1. V lost 4 bases and J lost 3; bases outside the gene matches: 7. This CDR3 is built from 14 residues. Germline V lookup: CDR1 SGHRS, CDR2 YFSETQ. As DNA, the CDR3 is TGCGCCAGCAGCGAGGACAGGAACCTCTACGAGCAGTACTTC. It translates to CASSEDRNLYEQYF.

The J gene is TRBJ1-5, the V gene TRBV4-3; the match to TRBD1 covers 7 bases. The CDR3 consists of 15 residues. Germline assignment: CDR1 LGHNA and CDR2 YSLEER. The trim removed 2 bases at V and 6 bases at J, leaving 7 bases unmatched. CDR3 sequence: CASSQRQGGGQPQHF. The CDR3 nucleotides read TGCGCCAGCAGCCAAAGACAGGGAGGCGGTCAGCCCCAGCATTTT.

In its sample, this clone was seen a few times. The rearrangement uses TRBV11-1 and TRBJ2-5; 10 nucleotides match TRBD1. The CDR3 consists of 15 residues. Germline loops: CDR1 SGHAT, CDR2 FQDESV (reference sequence). J was trimmed by 5 bases and V by 6 bases; bases with no gene match: 9. CDR3 DNA sequence: TGTGCCAGCAGTACCAGGACAGGGGGAGGTGAGACCCAGTACTTC. It yields the protein CASSTRTGGGETQYF.

The gene calls are TRBV18 and TRBJ2-1; 10 bases fit TRBD2. The germline gives CDR1 KGHSH, CDR2 LQKENI. CDR3 length: 17 residues. The trim removed 0 bases at V and 3 bases at J, leaving 5 bases unmatched. For the CDR3, the DNA is TGTGCCAGCTCACCACCGAGCACTAGCGGGATCTACAATGAGCAGTTCTTC. Amino acid sequence: CASSPPSTSGIYNEQFF.

This clone was seen only once. The rearrangement joins TRBV28 to TRBJ2-1, with no clear D. CDR1 MDHEN and CDR2 SYDVKM come from the germline V gene. Trimming removed 6 bases at V and 5 bases at J, with 17 bases between. The CDR3 has 15 amino acids. CDR3 in DNA: TGTGCCAGCAGGCCCTCATCAACCGGCCACAATGAGCAGTTCTTC. Translating it yields CASRPSSTGHNEQFF.

The chain carries TRBV7-6 and TRBJ2-1; D uncertain. The CDR3 is 15 residues long. Looked up from germline, CDR1 is SGHVS and CDR2 is FNYEAQ. Between the trimmed V and J ends, which lost 0 bases and 7 bases, there was a span of 13 bases. The CDR3 loop is CASSLAPPRRNEQFF. CDR3 sequence (DNA): TGTGCCAGCAGCTTAGCCCCTCCAAGAAGGAATGAGCAGTTCTTC. The complete variable domain, with remaining parts taken from reference TRBV7-6 and TRBJ2-1, reads GAGVSQSPRYKVTKRGQDVALRCDPISGHVSLYWYRQALGQGPEFLTYFNYEAQQDKSGLPNDRFSAERPEGSISTLTIQRTEQRDSAMYRCASSLAPPRRNEQFFGPGTRLTVL.

The chain employs TRBV28 and TRBJ1-5; TRBD1 aligns across 8 bases. Germline assignment: CDR1 MDHEN and CDR2 SYDVKM. V lost 7 bases to trimming and J lost 6 bases; unmatched junction nucleotides: 8. CDR3 length: 14 residues. The chain's CDR3 is CASTPDRDRQPQHF. CDR3 in DNA: TGTGCCAGCACTCCGGACAGGGACCGTCAGCCCCAGCATTTT.

The chain uses TRBV30 and TRBJ1-1; D call uncertain. V lost 6 bases and J lost 2, with 16 bases in between. Germline V gives CDR1 GTSNPN, CDR2 SVGIG (reference sequence). The CDR3 is 14 amino acids. CDR3: CACNTRVPNTEAFF. CDR3 nucleotide sequence: TGTGCCTGCAATACCCGGGTCCCAAACACTGAAGCTTTCTTT.

The chain is built from TRBV28 and TRBJ2-7, with TRBD1 identical over 9 bases. This CDR3 contains 15 residues. After removal of 5 bases from V and 3 bases from J, the junction contained 8 bases not matched to a gene. Germline values: CDR1 MDHEN, CDR2 SYDVKM. The CDR3 coding sequence is TGTGCCAGCAGTAGTCAGGGACAGGGAATCTACGAGCAGTACTTC. Translating it yields CASSSQGQGIYEQYF.

This chain links TRBV7-3 with TRBJ1-5; 9 bases match TRBD1. The CDR3 totals 16 residues. Germline CDR1 reads SGHTA; CDR2 reads FQGTGA. Germline trimming cut 1 base from V and 3 bases from J; bases unmatched to any gene: 4. CDR3 in DNA: TGTGCCAGCAGCTTAAGGGGGACAGGGAACAATCAGCCCCAGCATTTT. This translates into CASSLRGTGNNQPQHF.

This chain uses TRBV19 with TRBJ1-2; D is ambiguous. This CDR3 is built from 15 residues. V gave up 5 bases and J gave up 0 bases, with 13 bases separating them. CDR1 LNHDA and CDR2 SQIVND come from the germline V gene (reference sequence). The DNA of the CDR3 is TGTGCCAGTAGTCCCCGCGGGCAGTCTAACTATGGCTACACCTTC. Its protein product is CASSPRGQSNYGYTF.

This clone showed up just a few times. The chain employs TRBV19 and TRBJ2-2, with D possibly TRBD1 on 6 matching bases. This CDR3 spans 13 amino acids. V gave up 0 bases and J gave up 7 bases, with 6 bases separating them. Germline values: CDR1 LNHDA, CDR2 SQIVND (reference sequence). CDR3 amino acids: CASSIDRGGELFF. The DNA for the CDR3 is TGTGCCAGTAGTATAGACAGGGGCGGGGAGCTGTTTTTT. The full variable domain, rest sourced from reference TRBV19 and TRBJ2-2, is DGGITQSPKYLFRKEGQNVTLSCEQNLNHDAMYWYRQDPGQGLRLIYYSQIVNDFQKGDIAEGYSVSREKKESFPLTVTSAQKNPTAFYLCASSIDRGGELFFGEGSRLTVL.

This clone was counted only a few times. The rearrangement uses TRBV30 and TRBJ2-5; the D is unclear. V lost 0 bases to trimming and J lost 4 bases, with 9 bases between them. This CDR3 region has 13 residues. Germline V gene sequence: CDR1 GTSNPN, CDR2 SVGIG (reference sequence). CDR3 coding DNA: TGTGCCTGGAGTGTATTGAAAGGAGAGACCCAGTACTTC. Encoded protein: CAWSVLKGETQYF.

The chain combines TRBV2 with TRBJ1-2, with TRBD1 matching over 7 bases. V was pared by 7 bases and J by 4 bases, with 15 bases of the junction left unmatched. From germline, CDR1 is SNHLY and CDR2 FYNNEI. CDR3 length equals 16 residues. The CDR3 protein is CASKPPGTARSYGYTF. CDR3 nucleotide sequence: TGTGCCAGCAAGCCCCCCGGGACAGCGCGTAGCTATGGCTACACCTTC.

The gene calls are TRBV18 and TRBJ1-2; 7 nucleotides match TRBD1. From germline, CDR1 is KGHSH and CDR2 LQKENI. J gave up 4 bases and V 6 bases, and 14 bases lay outside the gene matches. The CDR3 has 16 residues. The CDR3 region is CASSLGTVQGSYGYTF. In DNA, the CDR3 is TGTGCCAGCTCTCTGGGGACAGTCCAAGGGAGCTATGGCTACACCTTC.

V usage is TRBV6-6 and J usage is TRBJ1-5; 9 bases agree with TRBD1. This CDR3 is 16 amino acids long. CDR1 is MNHNY, CDR2 SVGAGI, per germline (reference sequence). The V gene end was trimmed by 2 bases and the J gene end by 4 bases; junction bases not matched to a gene: 6. In DNA form, the CDR3 reads TGTGCCAGCAGTTACGCGGACAGGGGCGGGAATCAGCCCCAGCATTTT. This codes for CASSYADRGGNQPQHF.

V usage is TRBV12-5 and J usage is TRBJ2-7, with 9 bases fitting TRBD1. V trimming: 6 bases; J trimming: 0 bases; junction bases outside the gene matches: 6. This CDR3 is 15 amino acids long. The germline V gene has CDR1 LGHNT and CDR2 FRNRAP. The CDR3 protein is CASGGGQGSSYEQYF. The DNA of the CDR3 is TGTGCTAGTGGCGGGGGACAGGGAAGCTCCTACGAGCAGTACTTC.

CDR3 in DNA: TGTGCCAGCAGCCTACAGGCGGGTTCGAACACCGGGGAGCTGTTTTTT. Protein: CASSLQAGSNTGELFF. The V gene is TRBV7-2, the J gene TRBJ2-2; D could derive from TRBD1 or TRBD2 (5 bases each). CDR3 size: 16 residues. Trimming stripped 5 bases from V and 0 bases from J, with 13 bases between. CDR1 and CDR2 (germline): SGHTA, FQGNSA. Filled out from reference TRBV7-2 and TRBJ2-2, the complete variable domain reads GAGVSQSPSNKVTEKGKDVELRCDPISGHTALYWYRQSLGQGLEFLIYFQGNSAPDKSGLPSDRFSAERTGGSVSTLTIQRTQQEDSAVYLCASSLQAGSNTGELFFGEGSRLTVL.

This chain connects TRBV28 to TRBJ1-1; 7 nucleotides match TRBD1. CDR3 length: 14 residues. The trim removed 1 base at V and 4 bases at J, leaving 3 bases unmatched. CDR1 is MDHEN, CDR2 SYDVKM, per germline. The CDR3 region is CASSLSTGLTEAFF. The CDR3 region has the DNA TGTGCCAGCAGTTTATCGACAGGGCTCACTGAAGCTTTCTTT.

The chain has TRBV7-9 and TRBJ2-7; 9 bases align to TRBD1. The CDR3 runs 14 residues. Per the germline V gene, CDR1 is SEHNR and CDR2 is FQNEAQ (reference sequence). Trimming cost V 5 bases and J 9 bases; bases outside gene matches: 11. CDR3 nucleotides: TGTGCCAGCAGCCAGGGGGCGGGACAGGGATGGCAGTACTTC. It specifies CASSQGAGQGWQYF.